Below, 25 T cell receptor beta chains from the same sample are listed, as sequenced in a study of blood T cell repertoires in COVID-19. This table comes from immunoSEQ multiplex PCR, and its TCRdb copy is limited to in-frame clones, with some not included. The sample contains 150,000 to 200,000 clones, about 85% of which appear only once. Sample: peripheral blood. Every receptor here comes from a human donor with acute or convalescent COVID-19. The donor label of this sample is uncertain.

V gene TRBV3-1 (or the pseudogene TRBV3-2) combines with J gene TRBJ1-3; D is perhaps TRBD1 (5 bases). This CDR3 has 16 amino acids. Germline CDR1 LGHDT, CDR2 YNNKEL (reference sequence). Between the trimmed V and J ends, which lost 0 bases and 4 bases, there was a span of 13 bases. The CDR3 protein is CASSQDGGAWGNTIYF. The CDR3 DNA reads TGTGCCAGCAGCCAAGACGGAGGGGCTTGGGGAAACACCATATATTTT.

CDR3 DNA sequence: TGTGCCTGGAGTCGTCCGAGGGGGATGAACACTGAAGCTTTCTTT. It specifies CAWSRPRGMNTEAFF. V usage is TRBV30 and J usage is TRBJ1-1; TRBD1 is a possible D gene (6 bases). The V end was cut by 2 bases, the J end by 0 bases, with 13 bases between. CDR1 GTSNPN and CDR2 SVGIG come from the germline V gene (reference sequence). This CDR3 spans 15 amino acids.

The V and J genes are TRBV18 and TRBJ1-1, with TRBD1 as a possible D gene (6 bases). Germline CDR1 reads KGHSH; CDR2 reads LQKENI. V was cut by 5 bases and J by 2 bases, with 12 bases left in between. This CDR3 contains 14 residues. The CDR3 loop is CASSTEQGNTEAFF. The CDR3 bases are TGTGCCAGCTCAACGGAACAGGGTAACACTGAAGCTTTCTTT. Variable domain in full (rest from reference TRBV18 and TRBJ1-1): NAGVMQNPRHLVRRRGQEARLRCSPMKGHSHVYWYRQLPEEGLKFMVYLQKENIIDESGMPKERFSAEFPKEGPSILRIQQVVRGDSAAYFCASSTEQGNTEAFFGQGTRLTVV.

The chain employs TRBV5-4 and TRBJ1-1, with no clear D. Germline values: CDR1 SGHNT, CDR2 YYREEE (reference sequence). Between the trimmed V and J ends, which lost 4 bases and 4 bases, there was a span of 20 bases. The length of the CDR3 is 16 residues. This CDR3 is CASSPARVTGSTEAFF. DNA for the CDR3: TGTGCCAGCAGCCCGGCTCGGGTAACGGGGAGCACTGAAGCTTTCTTT.

This clone has only one observation. The chain joins TRBV10-3 to TRBJ1-6; 7 bases line up with TRBD1. J gave up 8 bases and V 6 bases, and 10 bases lay outside the gene matches. From germline, CDR1 is ENHRY and CDR2 SYGVKD. This CDR3 spans 15 amino acids. CDR3 in DNA: TGTGCCATCAGGTCGAACACAGGGGACCATTCACCCCTCCACTTT. It encodes CAIRSNTGDHSPLHF.

This clone was found a few times. The chain links TRBV7-2 to TRBJ2-5, with 13 bases identical to TRBD2. Germline CDR1 is SGHTA and CDR2 is FQGNSA. J lost 5 bases, V lost 3 bases, and 3 bases had no gene match. This CDR3 is built from 15 residues. CDR3 bases: TGTGCCAGCAGCTTCACTAGCGGGGGGGCCGAGACCCAGTACTTC. This codes for CASSFTSGGAETQYF. Supplemented by reference TRBV7-2 and TRBJ2-5, the full variable domain reads GAGVSQSPSNKVTEKGKDVELRCDPISGHTALYWYRQSLGQGLEFLIYFQGNSAPDKSGLPSDRFSAERTGGSVSTLTIQRTQQEDSAVYLCASSFTSGGAETQYFGPGTRLLVL.

The V gene is TRBV28, the J gene TRBJ1-5; possible D gene TRBD1, 6 bases. Deletions cut 7 bases from V and 0 bases from J, with 16 bases between. Germline CDR1 reads MDHEN; CDR2 reads SYDVKM. This CDR3 contains 16 residues. This CDR3 is CASIEGGGYSNQPQHF. The CDR3 DNA sequence: TGTGCCAGCATCGAGGGGGGGGGCTATAGCAATCAGCCCCAGCATTTT. Variable domain in full (rest from reference TRBV28 and TRBJ1-5): DVKVTQSSRYLVKRTGEKVFLECVQDMDHENMFWYRQDPGLGLRLIYFSYDVKMKEKGDIPEGYSVSREKKERFSLILESASTNQTSMYLCASIEGGGYSNQPQHFGDGTRLSIL.

Comment on this clone: The sample carries other DNA sequences with the same CDR3. V gene TRBV30 combines with J gene TRBJ1-5; 10 bases agree with TRBD1. The J segment lost 5 bases and the V segment lost 3 bases, leaving 4 bases of the junction unmatched. Germline-derived CDR1 and CDR2 are GTSNPN and SVGIG (reference sequence). The CDR3 runs 14 residues. The CDR3 sequence is CAWSLGTGDQPQHF. CDR3 nucleotides: TGTGCCTGGAGCCTAGGGACAGGGGATCAGCCCCAGCATTTT.

On this clone itself: The sample holds other DNA sequences that translate to the same CDR3. The chain carries TRBV12-3 or TRBV12-4 and TRBJ1-2; 7 bases are a match to TRBD1. The CDR3 is 13 residues long. Trimming cost V 3 bases and J 4 bases; bases outside gene matches: 2. CDR3 protein: CASSLGQPYGYTF. The CDR3 region has the DNA TGTGCCAGCAGTTTGGGACAGCCCTATGGCTACACCTTC.

This chain joins TRBV5-4 and TRBJ2-3, with a possible D match to TRBD1 (6 bases). The V and J ends lost 3 bases and 2 bases respectively, with 13 bases between them. The CDR3 covers 15 residues. Germline V gives CDR1 SGHNT, CDR2 YYREEE (reference sequence). As DNA, the CDR3 is TGTGCCAGCAGCTCACCCAGGGGAAACACAGATACGCAGTATTTT. Its protein is CASSSPRGNTDTQYF.

The CDR3 is CASSELAGLDEQFF. The DNA of the CDR3 is TGTGCCAGCAGTGAACTAGCGGGGTTGGATGAGCAGTTCTTC. This rearrangement joins TRBV2 to TRBJ2-1, with TRBD2 matching over 9 bases. Germline assignment: CDR1 SNHLY and CDR2 FYNNEI. The CDR3 sequence is 14 residues long. The trim removed 2 bases at V and 8 bases at J, leaving 4 bases unmatched. Together with reference TRBV2 and TRBJ2-1, the CDR3 gives the full variable domain: EPEVTQTPSHQVTQMGQEVILRCVPISNHLYFYWYRQILGQKVEFLVSFYNNEISEKSEIFDDQFSVERPDGSNFTLKIRSTKLEDSAMYFCASSELAGLDEQFFGPGTRLTVL.

This sequence joins TRBV11-3 and TRBJ1-1, with D maybe TRBD1 (5 bases). The V and J ends lost 5 bases and 0 bases respectively, with 22 bases between them. Per germline, CDR1 SGHNT and CDR2 YENEEA. The CDR3 runs 18 residues. CDR3 sequence: CASSPGTGVLNMNTEAFF. In nucleotides, the CDR3 is TGTGCCAGCAGCCCAGGGACGGGGGTCCTCAACATGAACACTGAAGCTTTCTTT.

The V gene is TRBV10-3, the J gene TRBJ1-1, with D possibly matching TRBD1 (5 bases). V shed 10 bases and J shed 0 bases, with 18 bases lying between them. CDR1 and CDR2 from the germline V gene are ENHRY and SYGVKD. The CDR3 runs to 15 residues. The DNA for the CDR3 is TGTGCCACTTGGAGGGGTTCCAGTTTGAACACTGAAGCTTTCTTT. Translation gives CATWRGSSLNTEAFF.

The chain employs TRBV4-3 and TRBJ1-6, with TRBD1 as a possible D gene (5 bases). Trimming shortened V by 0 bases and J by 1 base, and 10 bases separated the two germline ends. The CDR3 totals 17 residues. Looked up from germline, CDR1 is LGHNA and CDR2 is YSLEER. In DNA form, the CDR3 reads TGCGCCAGCAGCCAAGATTTGCGGGGGTCCTATAATTCACCCCTCCACTTT. As protein: CASSQDLRGSYNSPLHF.

This clone came up once. The chain has TRBV13 and TRBJ2-1; 8 positions match TRBD1. Germline V gives CDR1 PRHDT, CDR2 FYEKMQ (reference sequence). The junction had 9 bases not matched to a gene; V was cut back by 5 bases and J by 0 bases. This CDR3 spans 17 amino acids. CDR3: CASSGDRGPSSYNEQFF. CDR3 nucleotides: TGTGCCAGCAGCGGCGACAGGGGCCCTAGCTCCTACAATGAGCAGTTCTTC.

V is TRBV5-1 and J is TRBJ1-2; D may be TRBD1 (5 bases). V was cut by 4 bases and J by 3 bases, with 16 bases left in between. Looked up from germline, CDR1 is SGHRS and CDR2 is YFSETQ. This CDR3 has 15 residues. The CDR3 is CASSPNPGGDYGYTF. The CDR3 nucleotides read TGCGCCAGCAGCCCGAACCCCGGGGGGGACTATGGCTACACCTTC.

J is TRBJ2-7 and V is TRBV9; 8 bases are shared with TRBD2. There are 15 residues in the CDR3. Per germline, CDR1 SGDLS and CDR2 YYNGEE. J lost 6 bases, V lost 6 bases, and 14 bases had no gene match. This chain's CDR3 is CASTPNGASGGEQYF. The CDR3, as DNA: TGTGCCAGCACACCAAATGGGGCCAGCGGGGGCGAGCAGTACTTC.

This clone is a singleton in its sample. The gene calls are TRBV6-5 and TRBJ1-1, with 8 bases lining up with TRBD1. V shed 6 bases, J shed 5 bases, and the junction held 8 bases outside the gene matches. CDR1 and CDR2 from the germline V gene are MNHEY and SVGAGI. The CDR3 extends over 14 amino acids. The chain's CDR3 is CASRRTGLETEAFF. As DNA, the CDR3 is TGTGCCAGCAGGAGGACAGGGTTGGAGACTGAAGCTTTCTTT.

This clone came up once. The V gene is TRBV2, the J gene TRBJ1-5, with D unclear. The V gene's germline CDR1 is SNHLY and CDR2 FYNNEI. V lost 2 bases to trimming and J lost 6 bases, with 11 bases between them. The CDR3 runs to 14 residues. The CDR3 DNA is TGTGCCAGCAGTGAACCGGGGTTGGGTCAGCCCCAGCATTTT. This encodes CASSEPGLGQPQHF.

The chain carries TRBV7-2 and TRBJ1-1; D perhaps matches TRBD1 (5 bases). The CDR3 spans 16 residues. The V gene's germline CDR1 is SGHTA and CDR2 FQGNSA. The V and J ends lost 1 base and 0 bases respectively, with 12 bases between them. The CDR3 coding sequence is TGTGCCAGCAGCTTAGGTCAGGGTACCATGAACACTGAAGCTTTCTTT. Translation: CASSLGQGTMNTEAFF.

The rearrangement joins TRBV6-2 or TRBV6-3 to TRBJ2-3; D gene ambiguous. From germline, CDR1 is MNHEY and CDR2 SVGEGT. Between the trimmed V and J ends, which lost 4 bases and 0 bases, there was a span of 8 bases. The CDR3 spans 14 residues. The DNA for the CDR3 is TGTGCCAGCAGTTCTCTTTCTAGCACAGATACGCAGTATTTT. It is translated as CASSSLSSTDTQYF.

The gene calls are TRBV6-6 and TRBJ2-2; 7 bases fit TRBD1. The CDR3 has 14 residues. Germline CDR1 is MNHNY and CDR2 is SVGAGI (reference sequence). After removal of 7 bases from V and 2 bases from J, the junction contained 4 bases not matched to a gene. The CDR3 sequence: CASNKGANTGELFF. The DNA of the CDR3 is TGTGCCAGCAACAAGGGGGCAAACACCGGGGAGCTGTTTTTT.

The chain links TRBV5-1 to TRBJ1-4; D is perhaps TRBD1 (5 bases). V was clipped by 4 bases and J by 4 bases, with 14 bases between them. The CDR3 totals 15 residues. Germline V gene lookup returns CDR1 SGHRS and CDR2 YFSETQ. The CDR3 coding sequence is TGCGCCAGCAGCGAAGGGGCGGGGGTTAATGAAAAACTGTTTTTT. Protein sequence: CASSEGAGVNEKLFF.

The gene calls are TRBV29-1 and TRBJ1-1; no firm D call. This CDR3 contains 14 residues. V gave up 3 bases and J gave up 1 base, with 12 bases separating them. Germline V gene data show CDR1 as SQVTM and CDR2 as ANQGSEA. CDR3 in amino acids: CSVDVQKQNTEAFF. The CDR3 nucleotides are TGCAGCGTTGATGTACAGAAACAGAACACTGAAGCTTTCTTT.

V is TRBV20-1 and J is TRBJ2-3; TRBD2 aligns across 11 bases. The germline gives CDR1 DFQATT, CDR2 SNEGSKA (reference sequence). This CDR3 is 16 amino acids long. V dropped 3 bases and J dropped 5; count of bases not matched to a gene: 10. CDR3 in amino acids: CSASLLAGGGGDTQYF. The CDR3 DNA is TGCAGTGCTAGTCTCCTAGCGGGGGGCGGTGGAGATACGCAGTATTTT.